Listed here are 32 T cell receptor beta chains from one sample, sequenced in a study of cytomegalovirus exposure and HLA in healthy donors (dated by TCRdb to 2016 to 2017). The method behind the library was the immunoSEQ multiplex PCR assay. A mixture of 60 forward primers for TCR Vbeta segments and 13 reverse primers for TCR Jbeta segments was used in the multiplex PCR. In its TCRdb copy, this immuneACCESS table keeps in-frame sequences only and misses some clones. Where compared with another copy, unresolved V genes explain less than half of these, and the others have no known cause. The sample contains some 150,000 clones, around nine tenths of them found a single time. 4.5% to 6.5% of the sample goes to the ten largest clones. Sequenced material: PBMCs. Source of these receptors: a woman aged 25 to 45 in good health and CMV-seronegative.

V gene TRBV9 combines with J gene TRBJ1-4; TRBD1 is a possible D gene (5 bases). The CDR3 is 15 amino acids. V lost 0 bases and J lost 8, with 14 bases in between. In germline, CDR1 is SGDLS, CDR2 YYNGEE. In DNA form, the CDR3 reads TGTGCCAGCAGCGTAGGTCCAGGGTCTCCCGAAAAACTGTTTTTT. The encoded protein is CASSVGPGSPEKLFF.

V gene TRBV28 combines with J gene TRBJ2-1, with TRBD2 matching 8 bases. With V trimmed by 1 base and J by 8 bases, 7 bases remained unmatched. This CDR3 is 15 amino acids long. Germline CDR1 is MDHEN and CDR2 is SYDVKM. CDR3 protein: CASSLSGLAQHEQFF. In DNA form, the CDR3 reads TGTGCCAGCAGTTTATCCGGACTAGCCCAACATGAGCAGTTCTTC.

This chain connects TRBV27 to TRBJ1-1; D is undetermined. Trimming took 7 bases from V and 1 from J, leaving 7 bases between them. In germline, CDR1 is MNHEY, CDR2 SMNVEV (reference sequence). The CDR3 runs 12 residues. The chain's CDR3 is CASKAGNTEAFF. DNA of the CDR3: TGTGCCAGCAAGGCGGGGAACACTGAAGCTTTCTTT.

The chain links TRBV7-9 to TRBJ1-2; D is perhaps TRBD1 (5 bases). Trimming took off 0 bases at V and 0 bases at J, with 17 bases between the two ends. The CDR3 sequence is 18 residues long. The V gene's germline CDR1 is SEHNR and CDR2 FQNEAQ (reference sequence). The CDR3 is CASSLAGQGHIANYGYTF. Written as DNA, the CDR3 is TGTGCCAGCAGCTTAGCGGGGCAGGGTCACATCGCTAACTATGGCTACACCTTC.

V gene TRBV14 combines with J gene TRBJ2-7, with 7 bases that match TRBD2. V was clipped by 1 base and J by 3 bases; unmatched bases: 15. Germline V gene data show CDR1 as SGHDN and CDR2 as FVKESK. This CDR3 has 18 amino acids. CDR3 sequence: CASSQGRRAGDLFYEQYF. In DNA form, the CDR3 reads TGTGCCAGCAGCCAAGGGAGAAGGGCGGGAGACCTCTTCTACGAGCAGTACTTC.

The J gene is TRBJ1-3, the V gene TRBV6-5; D is perhaps TRBD1 (6 bases). V was pared by 0 bases and J by 2 bases, with 8 bases between. The CDR3 loop spans 15 amino acids. Germline V lookup: CDR1 MNHEY, CDR2 SVGAGI. The CDR3 sequence: CASSYSTGPGNTIYF. CDR3 in DNA: TGTGCCAGCAGTTACTCAACAGGGCCTGGAAACACCATATATTTT.

V is TRBV11-1 and J is TRBJ2-1; D possibly corresponds to TRBD2 (5 bases). The germline CDR1 and CDR2 sequences are SGHAT and FQDESV (reference sequence). The V end lost 2 bases, the J end lost 10 bases, and 12 bases lay between the germline ends. This CDR3 region has 13 residues. CDR3 loop: CASSLLPGREQFF. The CDR3 DNA reads as TGTGCCAGCAGCTTACTCCCGGGGAGAGAGCAGTTCTTC. The variable domain in full, completed from reference TRBV11-1 and TRBJ2-1, reads EAEVAQSPRYKITEKSQAVAFWCDPISGHATLYWYRQILGQGPELLVQFQDESVVDDSQLPKDRFSAERLKGVDSTLKIQPAELGDSAMYLCASSLLPGREQFFGPGTRLTVL.

The chain uses TRBV25-1 and TRBJ2-3, with 10 bases lining up with TRBD1. Germline assignment: CDR1 MGHDK and CDR2 SYGVNS. This CDR3 region has 15 residues. V lost 4 bases and J lost 2; bases outside the gene matches: 3. CDR3 nucleotide sequence: TGTGCCAGCAGTGGGGACAGGGGAAACACAGATACGCAGTATTTT. Translation gives CASSGDRGNTDTQYF.

The chain links TRBV2 to TRBJ2-2; 7 nucleotides line up with TRBD1. Germline CDR1 and CDR2: SNHLY and FYNNEI. The CDR3 runs 13 residues. After removal of 7 bases from V and 5 bases from J, the junction contained 4 bases not matched to a gene. The CDR3 loop reads CASIRGQTGELFF. In DNA form, the CDR3 reads TGTGCCAGCATCAGGGGACAGACCGGGGAGCTGTTTTTT.

The chain carries TRBV5-1 and TRBJ1-1; D call uncertain. Looked up from germline, CDR1 is SGHRS and CDR2 is YFSETQ. The CDR3 runs 13 residues. V lost 1 base to trimming and J lost 2 bases, with 6 bases between them. The chain's CDR3 is CASSLITNTEAFF. The CDR3 DNA reads as TGCGCCAGCAGCTTGATTACAAACACTGAAGCTTTCTTT.

The chain has TRBV27 and TRBJ1-5, with D possibly matching TRBD1 (6 bases). The germline V and J ends were trimmed by 5 bases and 0 bases, with 17 bases remaining between them. Germline V gene sequence: CDR1 MNHEY, CDR2 SMNVEV (reference sequence). The CDR3 has 17 residues. DNA of the CDR3: TGTGCCAGCAGTCCTCTACGGACAGCTCTTAGCAATCAGCCCCAGCATTTT. Protein sequence: CASSPLRTALSNQPQHF.

V gene TRBV30 combines with J gene TRBJ1-1; D is possibly TRBD1 (6 bases). The V end was cut by 0 bases, the J end by 5 bases, with 13 bases between. The CDR3 loop spans 14 amino acids. CDR1 and CDR2 from the germline V gene are GTSNPN and SVGIG (reference sequence). CDR3 region: CAWSVWGQGTEAFF. In DNA form, the CDR3 reads TGTGCCTGGAGTGTTTGGGGCCAGGGGACTGAAGCTTTCTTT.

This chain joins TRBV5-1 and TRBJ1-1; a weak D match, TRBD1 (6 bases). Per the germline V gene, CDR1 is SGHRS and CDR2 is YFSETQ. Trimming shortened V by 2 bases and J by 8 bases, and 10 bases separated the two germline ends. The CDR3 sequence is 12 residues long. The CDR3, as DNA: TGCGCCAGCAGCTTACAGGGAGGGGAAGCTTTCTTT. This sequence encodes CASSLQGGEAFF.

The chain recombines TRBV27 with TRBJ1-1; weak D call: TRBD1 (5 bases). The CDR3 runs 14 residues. Per germline, CDR1 MNHEY and CDR2 SMNVEV (reference sequence). Trimming pared 3 bases from V and 1 base from J, leaving 9 bases between. The CDR3 loop is CASSFLRGNTEAFF. CDR3 in DNA: TGTGCCAGCAGTTTCTTAAGGGGGAACACTGAAGCTTTCTTT.

The chain couples TRBV28 to TRBJ2-7, with 10 bases fitting TRBD2. Unmatched junction bases numbered 2, after V lost 6 bases and J lost 6 bases. This CDR3 spans 12 amino acids. Germline CDR1 is MDHEN and CDR2 is SYDVKM. Written as DNA, the CDR3 is TGTGCCAGCAGACTAGCGGGAAGCGAGCAGTACTTC. Translating it yields CASRLAGSEQYF.

This rearrangement joins TRBV11-2 to TRBJ1-5, with TRBD1 matching over 8 bases. This CDR3 has 16 residues. The germline gives CDR1 SGHAT, CDR2 FQNNGV. Unmatched junction bases numbered 6, after V lost 1 base and J lost 4 bases. The CDR3 nucleotides read TGTGCCAGCAGCTTAGGGGTCACAGGGGGGAATCAGCCCCAGCATTTT. Protein product: CASSLGVTGGNQPQHF.

This clone was found a few times. The chain carries TRBV5-4 and TRBJ1-2, with D possibly TRBD1 on 6 matching bases. Trimming shortened V by 0 bases and J by 4 bases, and 13 bases separated the two germline ends. Germline V gene sequence: CDR1 SGHNT, CDR2 YYREEE (reference sequence). This CDR3 comprises 15 residues. This chain's CDR3 is CASSLATGGLYGYTF. Written as DNA, the CDR3 is TGTGCCAGCAGCTTGGCGACAGGAGGTCTCTATGGCTACACCTTC.

The rearrangement joins TRBV7-2 to TRBJ2-5; the match to TRBD2 covers 10 bases. In germline, CDR1 is SGHTA, CDR2 FQGNSA. Trimming removed 2 bases from V and 4 bases from J; junction bases left unmatched: 4. CDR3 length: 15 residues. The CDR3 region is CASSLQSGGAETQYF. The CDR3 nucleotides read TGTGCCAGCAGCTTACAAAGCGGGGGGGCAGAGACCCAGTACTTC.

This chain links TRBV7-9 with TRBJ2-1, with 7 nucleotides matching TRBD2. CDR1 is SEHNR, CDR2 FQNEAQ, per germline (reference sequence). Trimming took 2 bases from V and 4 from J; bases not matched to a gene: 14. This CDR3 spans 18 amino acids. The CDR3 coding sequence is TGTGCCAGCAGCTTAAGTATTAACGGGGGAGGGGTTTACAATGAGCAGTTCTTC. It is translated as CASSLSINGGGVYNEQFF.

The genes are TRBV5-6 and TRBJ1-6; the D is unclear. Trimming shortened V by 0 bases and J by 8 bases, and 6 bases separated the two germline ends. The CDR3 has 13 residues. Germline CDR1 and CDR2: SGHDT and YYEEEE. The CDR3 DNA follows: TGTGCCAGCAGCTTGGTGGCAGATTCACCCCTCCACTTT. Its protein is CASSLVADSPLHF.

In this sample, this clone turned up once. The chain links TRBV7-2 to TRBJ1-5; 8 nucleotides agree with TRBD1. Germline CDR1 is SGHTA and CDR2 is FQGNSA. V shed 0 bases and J 6 bases; nucleotides not matched to a gene: 10. The CDR3 runs to 17 residues. The CDR3 nucleotides read TGTGCCAGCAGCTTAGCGGGGACAGGTGACCTTTCTCAGCCCCAGCATTTT. This translates into CASSLAGTGDLSQPQHF.

V and J are TRBV14 and TRBJ2-1; TRBD1 might be the D (6 bases). Germline V gene lookup returns CDR1 SGHDN and CDR2 FVKESK. The CDR3 extends over 18 amino acids. V gave up 0 bases and J gave up 5 bases, with 20 bases separating them. CDR3 nucleotides: TGTGCCAGCAGCCAAGAATCTCCGTTCAGGGGTGGGAACAATGAGCAGTTCTTC. It translates to CASSQESPFRGGNNEQFF.

This rearrangement joins TRBV18 to TRBJ2-5, with D unclear. Germline lookup yields CDR1 KGHSH and CDR2 LQKENI. V lost 3 bases and J 5 bases, leaving 10 bases between the germline ends. The CDR3 loop spans 13 amino acids. The CDR3 region has the DNA TGTGCCAGCTCACCCGCTAGGTATGAGACCCAGTACTTC. Its protein is CASSPARYETQYF.

The chain is built from TRBV5-4 and TRBJ2-2, with 11 nucleotides matching TRBD2. The CDR3 has 18 residues. The ends lost 4 bases at V and 7 bases at J; junction bases unmatched: 15. Per the germline V gene, CDR1 is SGHNT and CDR2 is YYREEE (reference sequence). CDR3: CASSPRGVAGGPGGELFF. Here the CDR3 DNA reads TGTGCCAGCAGCCCGCGTGGGGTAGCGGGAGGGCCTGGCGGGGAGCTGTTTTTT.

This chain joins TRBV28 and TRBJ1-4, with D maybe TRBD1 (6 bases). Germline CDR1 and CDR2: MDHEN and SYDVKM. The ends were cut back, 6 bases at V and 5 bases at J, with 13 bases in the middle. This CDR3 is 14 amino acids long. The CDR3 DNA is TGTGCCAGCAGGGGATTCACAGGGAATGAAAAACTGTTTTTT. Amino acids: CASRGFTGNEKLFF. The complete variable domain, with remaining parts taken from reference TRBV28 and TRBJ1-4, reads DVKVTQSSRYLVKRTGEKVFLECVQDMDHENMFWYRQDPGLGLRLIYFSYDVKMKEKGDIPEGYSVSREKKERFSLILESASTNQTSMYLCASRGFTGNEKLFFGSGTQLSVL.

The CDR3 region has the DNA TGCGCCAGCAGCCAGGACAGGATTGCCGGGGCCAACGTCCTGACTTTC. Translated, it gives CASSQDRIAGANVLTF. This sequence joins TRBV4-3 and TRBJ2-6; 7 bases line up with TRBD1. V lost 3 bases to trimming and J lost 4 bases; unmatched junction nucleotides: 6. The CDR3 is 16 residues long. The germline V gene encodes CDR1 LGHNA and CDR2 YSLEER.

This clone appeared a single time. The gene calls are TRBV4-1 and TRBJ2-2; 7 nucleotides line up with TRBD2. The CDR3 runs 19 residues. Germline loops: CDR1 MGHRA, CDR2 YSYEKL. Germline trimming cut 2 bases from V and 0 bases from J; bases unmatched to any gene: 12. CDR3 sequence (DNA): TGCGCCAGCAGCCAAACGCCATACCGTGGACTAGCGAACACCGGGGAGCTGTTTTTT. Its protein product is CASSQTPYRGLANTGELFF.

The rearrangement links TRBV7-9 to TRBJ2-7; TRBD1 agrees at 7 bases. This CDR3 contains 13 residues. V lost 6 bases and J lost 2; bases outside the gene matches: 4. Germline V gives CDR1 SEHNR, CDR2 FQNEAQ (reference sequence). The DNA for the CDR3 is TGTGCCAGCAGGTTCGGGACAGCCTACGAGCAGTACTTC. It codes for CASRFGTAYEQYF.

V gene TRBV20-1 combines with J gene TRBJ2-1; 7 nucleotides match TRBD2. CDR1 and CDR2 (germline): DFQATT, SNEGSKA (reference sequence). This CDR3 spans 11 amino acids. With V trimmed by 5 bases and J by 8 bases, 3 bases remained unmatched. The CDR3 sequence: CSADGGDEQFF. The CDR3 DNA sequence: TGCAGTGCTGATGGGGGGGATGAGCAGTTCTTC.

This chain joins TRBV19 and TRBJ2-3; 8 positions agree with TRBD1. The V segment lost 4 bases and the J segment 4 bases; nucleotides outside the gene matches: 10. Germline V lookup: CDR1 LNHDA, CDR2 SQIVND (reference sequence). This CDR3 spans 16 amino acids. CDR3 in amino acids: CASSKSRTGTADTQYF. CDR3 coding DNA: TGTGCCAGTAGTAAATCCCGGACAGGGACCGCAGATACGCAGTATTTT.

This clone was seen just once. The rearrangement uses TRBV19 and TRBJ1-2; 8 bases match TRBD1. The CDR3 has 14 residues. Germline V gene data show CDR1 as LNHDA and CDR2 as SQIVND (reference sequence). V shed 3 bases and J 3 bases; nucleotides not matched to a gene: 3. CDR3 region: CASSMTGAYYGYTF. The DNA for the CDR3 is TGTGCCAGTAGTATGACAGGGGCCTACTATGGCTACACCTTC.

The chain recombines TRBV7-9 with TRBJ1-1; the D gene is possibly TRBD1 (6 bases). V lost 6 bases and J 1 base, leaving 9 bases between the germline ends. Germline CDR1 reads SEHNR; CDR2 reads FQNEAQ (reference sequence). There are 13 residues in the CDR3. The CDR3 DNA reads as TGTGCCAGCAGGAGGGGGACGAACACTGAAGCTTTCTTT. The encoded protein is CASRRGTNTEAFF.